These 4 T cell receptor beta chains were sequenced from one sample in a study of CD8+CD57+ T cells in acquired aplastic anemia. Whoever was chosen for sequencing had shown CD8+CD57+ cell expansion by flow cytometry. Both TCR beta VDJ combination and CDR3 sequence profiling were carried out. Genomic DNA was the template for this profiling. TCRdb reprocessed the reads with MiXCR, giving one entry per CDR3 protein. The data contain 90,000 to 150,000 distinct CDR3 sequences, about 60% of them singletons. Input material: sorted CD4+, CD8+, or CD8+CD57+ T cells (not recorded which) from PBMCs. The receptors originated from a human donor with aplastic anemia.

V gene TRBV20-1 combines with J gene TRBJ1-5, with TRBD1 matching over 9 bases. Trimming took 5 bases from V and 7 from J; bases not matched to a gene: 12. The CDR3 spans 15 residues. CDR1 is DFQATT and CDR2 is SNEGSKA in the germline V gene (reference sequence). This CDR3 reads CSAPADRGGKQPQHF. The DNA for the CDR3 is TGCAGTGCTCCAGCGGACAGGGGAGGGAAGCAGCCCCAGCATTTT.

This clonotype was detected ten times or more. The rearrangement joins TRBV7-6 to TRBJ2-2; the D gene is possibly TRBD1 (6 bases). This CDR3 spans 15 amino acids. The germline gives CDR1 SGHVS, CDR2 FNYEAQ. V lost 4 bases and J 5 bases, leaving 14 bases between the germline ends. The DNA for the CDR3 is TGTGCCAGCAGCTCCAGACAGGCCCCTACCGGGGAGCTGTTTTTT. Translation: CASSSRQAPTGELFF. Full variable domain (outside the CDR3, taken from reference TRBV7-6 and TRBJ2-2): GAGVSQSPRYKVTKRGQDVALRCDPISGHVSLYWYRQALGQGPEFLTYFNYEAQQDKSGLPNDRFSAERPEGSISTLTIQRTEQRDSAMYRCASSSRQAPTGELFFGEGSRLTVL.

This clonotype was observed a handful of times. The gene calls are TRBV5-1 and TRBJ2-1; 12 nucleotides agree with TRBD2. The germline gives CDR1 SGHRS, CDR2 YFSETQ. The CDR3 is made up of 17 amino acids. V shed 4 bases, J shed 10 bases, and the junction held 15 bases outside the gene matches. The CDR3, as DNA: TGCGCCAGCAGCCCATACAACGTTCTAGCGGGGGGGGCGGAGCAGTTCTTC. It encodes CASSPYNVLAGGAEQFF.

The CDR3 protein is CASSYSGGSNSPLHF. The CDR3 nucleotides read TGTGCCAGCAGTTACTCCGGGGGCTCGAATTCACCCCTCCACTTT. This chain connects TRBV12-3 or TRBV12-4 to TRBJ1-6; D possibly corresponds to TRBD1 (6 bases). V was clipped by 4 bases and J by 7 bases, with 14 bases between them. There are 15 residues in the CDR3.